These 17 T cell receptor beta chains came from one sample sequenced in a study of T cell repertoires in cytomegalovirus infection. Their antigen targets remain unknown. TCRdb re-derived calls from the reads in MiXCR, one entry per CDR3 protein. This sample has 160,000 or so distinct CDR3 sequences, with approximately 21% found just once. The sequencing used CD8+ T cells from cultured PBMCs, collected from culture after CMV antigen stimulation. The receptor set was obtained from a human donor in good health (CMV status not recorded). Some clones in this sample may be carry-over from other donors' samples.

This clonotype has a handful of counts. The chain has TRBV2 and TRBJ2-5; D assignment may be TRBD1 or TRBD2 (5 bases each). Germline CDR1 and CDR2: SNHLY and FYNNEI. Trimming took 6 bases from V and 0 from J, leaving 14 bases between them. The CDR3 runs 15 residues. CDR3: CASRTKSGHQETQYF. The CDR3 nucleotides are TGTGCCAGCAGAACAAAATCGGGACACCAAGAGACCCAGTACTTC.

The sample holds a few counts of this clonotype. This chain uses TRBV28 with TRBJ2-7, with D tentatively TRBD1 (8 bases). Trimming shortened V by 5 bases and J by 5 bases, and 19 bases separated the two germline ends. The CDR3 runs 15 residues. CDR1 and CDR2 (germline): MDHEN, SYDVKM. The CDR3 sequence: CASSPPRTGRDEQYF. In DNA, the CDR3 is TGTGCCAGCAGTCCGCCTCGGACAGGGAGGGACGAGCAGTACTTC.

The V call is TRBV6-2 or TRBV6-3, the J call TRBJ1-2, with a tentative D call TRBD1 (5 bases). Trimming took off 1 base at V and 6 bases at J, with 15 bases between the two ends. The CDR3 spans 15 residues. In germline, CDR1 is MNHEY, CDR2 SVGEGT. CDR3 residues: CASSYYPGSADGYTF. Written as DNA, the CDR3 is TGTGCCAGCAGTTACTACCCAGGGAGTGCGGATGGCTACACCTTC.

The chain carries TRBV10-1 and TRBJ2-3; D may correspond to TRBD1 or TRBD2 (6 bases each). There are 16 residues in the CDR3. V lost 5 bases and J lost 0, with 15 bases in between. Per germline, CDR1 WNHNN and CDR2 SYGVQD (reference sequence). The CDR3 loop is CASSRGVLTSTDTQYF. The CDR3 region has the DNA TGCGCCAGCAGTAGGGGGGTCCTTACTAGCACAGATACGCAGTATTTT.

The gene calls are TRBV3-1 and TRBJ1-2; weak D call: TRBD1 (6 bases). The V gene's germline CDR1 is LGHDT and CDR2 YNNKEL (reference sequence). Trimming removed 0 bases at V and 6 bases at J, with 14 bases between. This CDR3 comprises 15 residues. Here the CDR3 reads CASSQDWVQGHGYTF. DNA for the CDR3: TGTGCCAGCAGCCAAGATTGGGTACAGGGACATGGCTACACCTTC. The full variable domain, with the rest looked up from reference TRBV3-1 and TRBJ1-2, is DTAVSQTPKYLVTQMGNDKSIKCEQNLGHDTMYWYKQDSKKFLKIMFSYNNKELIINETVPNRFSPKSPDKAHLNLHINSLELGDSAVYFCASSQDWVQGHGYTFGSGTRLTVV.

This clonotype was found a few times. The chain uses TRBV12-3 or TRBV12-4 and TRBJ1-1, with no clear D. Trimming removed 1 base from V and 3 bases from J, with 18 bases in between. The CDR3 is 17 amino acids. CDR3 nucleotide sequence: TGTGCCAGCAGTTTAGTTGAGTCTCTATGGAAGGACACTGAAGCTTTCTTT. Its protein product is CASSLVESLWKDTEAFF.

The table lists this clonotype with a few counts. V gene TRBV7-2 combines with J gene TRBJ1-2; the match to TRBD1 covers 7 bases. This CDR3 has 14 residues. Trimming cost V 5 bases and J 8 bases; bases outside gene matches: 11. Germline CDR1 reads SGHTA; CDR2 reads FQGNSA. In DNA, the CDR3 is TGTGCCAGCAGCGTTGGGACAGACTACTGGGGCTACACCTTC. It is translated as CASSVGTDYWGYTF.

This clonotype was recorded a few times. The chain carries TRBV5-5 and TRBJ1-1; D might be TRBD1 (6 bases). CDR1 is SGHKS, CDR2 YYEKEE, per germline (reference sequence). Deletions cut 3 bases from V and 2 bases from J, with 14 bases between. The CDR3 is 15 amino acids. CDR3 nucleotide sequence: TGTGCCAGCAGCTCCTTACAGGGTCAAAACACTGAAGCTTTCTTT. Amino acids: CASSSLQGQNTEAFF.

V usage is TRBV7-9 and J usage is TRBJ2-5; 9 nucleotides match TRBD1. Trimming cost V 6 bases and J 4 bases; bases outside gene matches: 9. The CDR3 is made up of 15 amino acids. Germline-derived CDR1 and CDR2 are SEHNR and FQNEAQ (reference sequence). CDR3 residues: CASSSGQGTLETQYF. The CDR3 DNA sequence: TGTGCCAGCAGTTCCGGACAGGGGACGTTAGAGACCCAGTACTTC.

For the CDR3, the DNA is TGCGCCAGCAGCCCCGACGGGACAGAGGGCCCCTACGAGCAGTACTTC. It yields the protein CASSPDGTEGPYEQYF. The chain carries TRBV4-3 and TRBJ2-7, with TRBD1 matching over 7 bases. The junction had 11 bases not matched to a gene; V was cut back by 4 bases and J by 2 bases. Per the germline V gene, CDR1 is LGHNA and CDR2 is YSLEER. This CDR3 spans 16 amino acids.

This clonotype was seen a few times. The rearrangement uses TRBV20-1 and TRBJ1-1; no firm D call. The CDR3 runs to 14 residues. CDR1 DFQATT and CDR2 SNEGSKA come from the germline V gene (reference sequence). V was cut by 6 bases and J by 1 base, with 15 bases left in between. CDR3 amino acids: CSAGRLPRNTEAFF. The DNA for the CDR3 is TGCAGTGCGGGTAGACTCCCCCGGAACACTGAAGCTTTCTTT.

V gene TRBV9 combines with J gene TRBJ1-1; 8 bases align to TRBD1. V shed 3 bases and J 0 bases; nucleotides not matched to a gene: 4. Germline V gene sequence: CDR1 SGDLS, CDR2 YYNGEE. The CDR3 sequence is 15 residues long. DNA of the CDR3: TGTGCCAGCAGCGACTCCAGGGGGCTGAACACTGAAGCTTTCTTT. Protein sequence: CASSDSRGLNTEAFF.

The chain has TRBV7-6 and TRBJ2-5, with D perhaps TRBD2 (5 bases). This CDR3 is 13 amino acids long. The germline V gene has CDR1 SGHVS and CDR2 FNYEAQ. V lost 3 bases and J 5 bases, leaving 10 bases between the germline ends. Here the CDR3 DNA reads TGTGCCAGCAGCTTTGGATGGGAGGAGACCCAGTACTTC. It translates to CASSFGWEETQYF.

The CDR3 reads CSVVGSRGPAYNEQFF. Here the CDR3 DNA reads TGCAGCGTTGTTGGCTCTAGGGGGCCGGCCTACAATGAGCAGTTCTTC. This chain links TRBV29-1 with TRBJ2-1; 7 bases map to TRBD1. This CDR3 contains 16 residues. J was trimmed by 2 bases and V by 4 bases; bases with no gene match: 11. Germline V gene data show CDR1 as SQVTM and CDR2 as ANQGSEA.

The chain links TRBV7-8 to TRBJ1-1; no definite D call. CDR3 size: 14 residues. CDR1 SGHVS and CDR2 FQNEAQ come from the germline V gene. Trimming pared 3 bases from V and 2 bases from J, leaving 10 bases between. CDR3 DNA sequence: TGTGCCAGCAGCTTTAGTGGGCTAAACACTGAAGCTTTCTTT. This translates into CASSFSGLNTEAFF.

This clonotype occurred once. At one of its ends the junction is not consistent with the germline gene, which may arise from a read error. This chain uses TRBV7-8 with TRBJ1-5; D may be TRBD1 (5 bases). This CDR3 is 15 amino acids long. The germline V gene encodes CDR1 SGHVS and CDR2 FQNEAQ. The CDR3: CGSSFGWGSNQPQHF. The CDR3 DNA follows: TGTGGCAGCAGCTTTGGATGGGGGAGTAATCAGCCCCAGCATTTT.

The chain links TRBV19 to TRBJ1-1; D gene unclear. CDR1 and CDR2 from the germline V gene are LNHDA and SQIVND (reference sequence). The V and J ends lost 5 bases and 0 bases respectively, with 13 bases between them. The CDR3 extends over 15 amino acids. CDR3 amino acids: CASSRGFLMNTEAFF. In DNA form, the CDR3 reads TGTGCCAGTAGTCGAGGTTTCCTCATGAACACTGAAGCTTTCTTT. Using reference TRBV19 and TRBJ1-1 for the parts outside the CDR3, the full variable domain is DGGITQSPKYLFRKEGQNVTLSCEQNLNHDAMYWYRQDPGQGLRLIYYSQIVNDFQKGDIAEGYSVSREKKESFPLTVTSAQKNPTAFYLCASSRGFLMNTEAFFGQGTRLTVV.